The 26 T cell receptor beta chains reported below all come from one sample, sequenced in a study of T cell changes during pregnancy in multiple sclerosis. The protocol was immunoSEQ multiplex PCR, while the TCRdb copy is restricted to in-frame clones and leaves out a portion. In the table there are some 57,000 clones, about 90% of which are singletons. This sample comprised CD4+ T cells from peripheral blood mononuclear cells, obtained after pregnancy. The receptors derive from a female donor in good health, enrolled as a control in a pregnancy study.

This chain joins TRBV7-3 and TRBJ2-7; 8 positions match TRBD1. This CDR3 is built from 15 residues. Germline lookup yields CDR1 SGHTA and CDR2 FQGTGA. J was trimmed by 5 bases and V by 3 bases; bases with no gene match: 9. The CDR3 loop reads CASSLGQGAYHEQYF. As DNA, the CDR3 is TGTGCCAGCAGCTTGGGGCAGGGGGCATATCACGAGCAGTACTTC.

The chain employs TRBV20-1 and TRBJ1-1; possible D gene TRBD1, 5 bases. Germline-derived CDR1 and CDR2 are DFQATT and SNEGSKA (reference sequence). The CDR3 extends over 11 amino acids. The germline V and J ends were trimmed by 3 bases and 9 bases, with 11 bases remaining between them. The CDR3 loop reads CSARSRAKAFF. CDR3 nucleotides: TGCAGTGCTAGGAGCAGGGCTAAAGCTTTCTTT.

V gene TRBV9 combines with J gene TRBJ2-1; 7 bases fit TRBD2. CDR1 and CDR2 (germline): SGDLS, YYNGEE. V shed 2 bases, J shed 1 base, and the junction held 3 bases outside the gene matches. This CDR3 has 15 residues. Here the CDR3 DNA reads TGTGCCAGCAGCGTCGACGGGGGGTCCTACAATGAGCAGTTCTTC. It translates to CASSVDGGSYNEQFF.

The chain couples TRBV30 to TRBJ2-7; D unclear. Germline lookup yields CDR1 GTSNPN and CDR2 SVGIG (reference sequence). Trimming pared 2 bases from V and 4 bases from J, leaving 12 bases between. This CDR3 comprises 13 residues. This chain's CDR3 is CAWSYKSLYEQYF. CDR3 nucleotides: TGTGCCTGGAGTTATAAGAGCCTTTACGAGCAGTACTTC. Combining the CDR3 with reference TRBV30 and TRBJ2-7 gives the whole variable domain SQTIHQWPATLVQPVGSPLSLECTVEGTSNPNLYWYRQAAGRGLQLLFYSVGIGQISSEVPQNLSASRPQDRQFILSSKKLLLSDSGFYLCAWSYKSLYEQYFGPGTRLTVT.

The chain couples TRBV7-9 to TRBJ2-5, with a possible D match to TRBD2 (7 bases). Per the germline V gene, CDR1 is SEHNR and CDR2 is FQNEAQ (reference sequence). The CDR3 runs to 15 residues. Trimming left V 5 bases short and J 7 bases short, with 20 bases between. DNA of the CDR3: TGTGCCAGCAGCCCATATGGGGGGCCGGGGGGGACCCAGTACTTC. Translation gives CASSPYGGPGGTQYF.

This clone was recorded once. V gene TRBV27 combines with J gene TRBJ1-2, with TRBD1 as a possible D gene (5 bases). This CDR3 comprises 13 residues. Trimming removed 6 bases at V and 8 bases at J, with 16 bases between. Germline V CDR1 and CDR2: MNHEY, SMNVEV (reference sequence). This CDR3 is CASRRPGDGGYTF. CDR3 bases: TGTGCCAGCAGACGGCCGGGGGATGGGGGCTACACCTTC.

This clone was seen just once. The chain couples TRBV15 to TRBJ2-5; D perhaps matches TRBD1 (7 bases). The J call may be incorrect, as the DNA end agrees better with TRBJ2-7. This CDR3 is 14 amino acids long. The germline gives CDR1 LNHNV, CDR2 YYDKDF (reference sequence). CDR3 protein: CATAGTVNSYEQYF. The CDR3 DNA sequence: TGTGCCACCGCGGGGACAGTGAACTCCTACGAGCAGTACTTC.

The chain couples TRBV18 to TRBJ2-3, with a weak D call TRBD2 (6 bases). The CDR3 runs to 15 residues. V was trimmed by 1 base and J by 0 bases, leaving 8 bases between them. Germline CDR1 and CDR2: KGHSH and LQKENI. The CDR3 loop reads CASSPQRGSTDTQYF. The CDR3 region has the DNA TGTGCCAGCTCACCACAACGGGGGAGCACAGATACGCAGTATTTT.

The chain is built from TRBV5-5 and TRBJ2-6, with D unclear. Between the trimmed V and J ends, which lost 6 bases and 2 bases, there was a span of 9 bases. Germline V gene data show CDR1 as SGHKS and CDR2 as YYEKEE (reference sequence). The CDR3 contains 14 residues. The CDR3 nucleotides are TGTGCCAGCACCTCCCGGGCTGGGGCCAACGTCCTGACTTTC. Protein: CASTSRAGANVLTF.

The genes are TRBV11-3 and TRBJ2-2, with 7 bases fitting TRBD1. CDR1 and CDR2 (germline): SGHNT, YENEEA. V lost 3 bases and J lost 3; bases outside the gene matches: 4. The CDR3 has 15 residues. CDR3 nucleotides: TGTGCCAGCAGCTTCACAGGGGCCGACACCGGGGAGCTGTTTTTT. It is translated as CASSFTGADTGELFF.

The rearrangement joins TRBV15 to TRBJ2-3; 7 nucleotides align to TRBD1. The V gene's germline CDR1 is LNHNV and CDR2 YYDKDF (reference sequence). The ends lost 1 base at V and 2 bases at J; junction bases unmatched: 6. The CDR3 has 16 residues. DNA for the CDR3: TGTGCCACCAGCAGAGGGGACAGACCTTACACAGATACGCAGTATTTT. It is translated as CATSRGDRPYTDTQYF.

The chain carries TRBV25-1 and TRBJ1-5; D is unresolved. Trimming stripped 1 base from V and 2 bases from J, with 3 bases between. Germline V gives CDR1 MGHDK, CDR2 SYGVNS. The CDR3 is 13 residues long. Here the CDR3 DNA reads TGTGCCAGCAGTGAATTCGGCAATCAGCCCCAGCATTTT. It encodes CASSEFGNQPQHF. The whole variable domain, filled in from reference TRBV25-1 and TRBJ1-5, reads EADIYQTPRYLVIGTGKKITLECSQTMGHDKMYWYQQDPGMELHLIHYSYGVNSTEKGDLSSESTVSRIRTEHFPLTLESARPSHTSQYLCASSEFGNQPQHFGDGTRLSIL.

The sample holds one count of this clone. V usage is TRBV11-1 and J usage is TRBJ1-4; TRBD1 matches at 9 bases. The V gene's germline CDR1 is SGHAT and CDR2 FQDESV (reference sequence). With 5 bases clipped from V and 5 bases from J, the junction kept 3 bases outside the gene matches. This CDR3 contains 14 residues. In DNA, the CDR3 is TGTGCCAGCAGCCGGGACAGGGTGAATGAAAAACTGTTTTTT. It is translated as CASSRDRVNEKLFF.

This sequence joins TRBV5-4 and TRBJ1-5; a weak D match, TRBD1 (5 bases). The germline CDR1 and CDR2 sequences are SGHNT and YYREEE (reference sequence). The CDR3 is 15 residues long. The ends were cut back, 0 bases at V and 4 bases at J, with 11 bases in the middle. The CDR3, as DNA: TGTGCCAGCAGCTTGGGCGGGGCGGTTAATCAGCCCCAGCATTTT. Encoded protein: CASSLGGAVNQPQHF.

This clone was counted once. This chain uses TRBV6-1 with TRBJ1-4; tentatively, D is TRBD1 (6 bases). CDR3 size: 15 residues. V lost 4 bases to trimming and J lost 7 bases, with 16 bases between them. Germline-derived CDR1 and CDR2 are MNHNS and SASEGT. CDR3 in amino acids: CASSADRSRGEKLFF. The CDR3 DNA follows: TGTGCCAGCAGTGCTGACAGGTCGAGAGGTGAAAAACTGTTTTTT.

The rearrangement links TRBV10-1 to TRBJ2-1, with unresolved D. CDR1 WNHNN and CDR2 SYGVQD come from the germline V gene (reference sequence). The CDR3 sequence is 13 residues long. V was clipped by 8 bases and J by 8 bases, with 16 bases between them. The CDR3 DNA follows: TGCGCCAGCCGCTCGAACATGGGCTATGAGCAGTTCTTC. Its translation is CASRSNMGYEQFF.

The chain joins TRBV7-2 to TRBJ2-7, with 10 bases fitting TRBD1. V dropped 5 bases and J dropped 2; count of bases not matched to a gene: 6. This CDR3 spans 15 amino acids. The germline gives CDR1 SGHTA, CDR2 FQGNSA. The CDR3 nucleotides read TGTGCCAGCAGCCCGGTGACAGGGGGCCCCTACGAGCAGTACTTC. Amino acid sequence: CASSPVTGGPYEQYF.

This rearrangement joins TRBV30 to TRBJ1-2; a weak D match, TRBD1 (5 bases). Trimming left V 0 bases short and J 7 bases short, with 9 bases between. The germline V gene has CDR1 GTSNPN and CDR2 SVGIG (reference sequence). CDR3 size: 12 residues. The CDR3, as DNA: TGTGCCTGGAGTGTAGGGGCTGGTGGCTACACCTTC. This encodes CAWSVGAGGYTF.

This chain links TRBV4-3 with TRBJ2-1; a weak D match, TRBD1 (5 bases). V was cut by 1 base and J by 5 bases, with 9 bases left in between. The germline gives CDR1 LGHNA, CDR2 YSLEER. This CDR3 region has 14 residues. The CDR3 DNA follows: TGCGCCAGCAGCCAAGTAGGGGTCAACAATGAGCAGTTCTTC. Its translation: CASSQVGVNNEQFF.

This chain uses TRBV9 with TRBJ2-5; weak D call: TRBD2 (7 bases). The CDR3 extends over 17 amino acids. Germline-derived CDR1 and CDR2 are SGDLS and YYNGEE. Trimming took 0 bases from V and 2 from J, leaving 17 bases between them. The CDR3 is CASSVGSWGGAQETQYF. The CDR3 region has the DNA TGTGCCAGCAGCGTAGGGTCTTGGGGGGGGGCGCAAGAGACCCAGTACTTC.

The chain recombines TRBV27 with TRBJ1-2; a weak D match, TRBD1 (6 bases). V gave up 6 bases and J gave up 2 bases, with 19 bases separating them. The CDR3 is 16 residues long. CDR1 MNHEY and CDR2 SMNVEV come from the germline V gene (reference sequence). The CDR3 nucleotides read TGTGCCAGCAGGCCGGGACATGCGGGTGTAAACTATGGCTACACCTTC. The encoded protein is CASRPGHAGVNYGYTF.

The genes are TRBV27 and TRBJ2-1, with 7 bases identical to TRBD2. CDR3 size: 15 residues. J gave up 4 bases and V 6 bases, and 9 bases lay outside the gene matches. Germline CDR1 and CDR2: MNHEY and SMNVEV (reference sequence). CDR3: CASRFSAGPYNEQFF. DNA of the CDR3: TGTGCCAGCAGATTCTCAGCGGGGCCTTACAATGAGCAGTTCTTC.

V gene TRBV15 combines with J gene TRBJ1-1; maybe TRBD1 (6 bases). The V gene's germline CDR1 is LNHNV and CDR2 YYDKDF (reference sequence). The V gene lost 1 base and the J gene lost 7 bases, with 16 bases spanning the gap. This CDR3 is 15 amino acids long. The CDR3, as DNA: TGTGCCACCAGCAGAGGAAACAGGGAAATCGATGAAGCTTTCTTT. This encodes CATSRGNREIDEAFF.

This clone was found once. This chain uses TRBV27 with TRBJ2-3; 10 bases match TRBD2. CDR3 length: 15 residues. Germline V CDR1 and CDR2: MNHEY, SMNVEV (reference sequence). After removal of 6 bases from V and 4 bases from J, the junction contained 7 bases not matched to a gene. The CDR3 sequence is CASRTERGGPDTQYF. The DNA of the CDR3 is TGTGCCAGCAGAACTGAGCGGGGGGGCCCAGATACGCAGTATTTT.

The chain has TRBV29-1 and TRBJ2-1; D is unclear. The germline V and J ends were trimmed by 5 bases and 15 bases, with 14 bases remaining between them. Germline lookup yields CDR1 SQVTM and CDR2 ANQGSEA. The CDR3 covers 10 residues. The CDR3 reads CSVLEPGRFF. DNA for the CDR3: TGCAGCGTTCTCGAACCAGGCCGGTTCTTC.

V and J are TRBV11-3 and TRBJ1-5, with D possibly TRBD1 on 6 matching bases. This CDR3 comprises 15 residues. Germline lookup yields CDR1 SGHNT and CDR2 YENEEA. The V gene lost 1 base and the J gene lost 3 bases, with 10 bases spanning the gap. The CDR3 DNA sequence: TGTGCCAGCAGCTTAGGACAGGCTCCCAATCAGCCCCAGCATTTT. Its protein product is CASSLGQAPNQPQHF.